This T cell receptor (beta chain) was captured by sequencing in a study of T cell responses to AZD1222 COVID-19 vaccine. The assay was immunoSEQ multiplex PCR, and TCRdb's table has in-frame clones only and misses some. The sample includes 85,000 to 120,000 clones, around 90% of them seen just once. On this clone: Its specificity is unknown.

Study-wide findings and caveats: Per reports, nearly half of all spike-specific TCRs target regions that are unmutated in variants. Only a handful of AZD1222 recipients, about six in all, had baseline seropositivity. The donor group comprised mostly white British people and more females; the analysis possibly underestimated clonal diversity.

Germline V gene sequence: CDR1 MNHEY, CDR2 SMNVEV (reference sequence). The CDR3 sequence is 13 residues long. Trimming took 5 bases from V and 4 from J, leaving 11 bases between them. V gene TRBV27 combines with J gene TRBJ2-5, with D tentatively TRBD1 (6 bases). Sequencing was performed on peripheral blood, taken 28 days after the second AZD1222 dose. This clonotype was sampled from an adult who received the AZD1222 COVID-19 vaccine. The CDR3 coding sequence is TGTGCCAGCAGTACTGGGACATTAGAGACCCAGTACTTC. Translating gives CASSTGTLETQYF.